Listed below are T cell receptor beta chains from one sample, sequenced in a study of blood T cell repertoires in COVID-19. This table comes from immunoSEQ multiplex PCR, and its TCRdb copy is limited to in-frame clones, with some not included. Altogether approximately 200,000 clones are present, 82% being singletons, with the ten largest covering about 5%. Sequenced material: peripheral blood. Receptor source: a woman aged 25 to 39 with acute or convalescent COVID-19. Each CDR3 is given with its conserved first and last residue. Fields, in order: J gene, V gene, clone size, CDR3 protein. Part of the rows lack a size; the others show once, few, many or a class for expanded clones.

j_call: TRBJ1-1
v_call: TRBV18
clone_size: few
cdr3_aa: CASSRGHVNTEAFF

j_call: TRBJ2-7
v_call: TRBV28
clone_size: -
cdr3_aa: CASNEWSPRGSREQYF

j_call: TRBJ2-7
v_call: TRBV7-2
clone_size: once
cdr3_aa: CASSLASPSGGPEQYF

j_call: TRBJ2-2
v_call: TRBV7-9
clone_size: many
cdr3_aa: CASRPRQGAAGELFF

j_call: TRBJ2-7
v_call: TRBV3-1/TRBV3-2
clone_size: -
cdr3_aa: CASSRGRGGSEQYF

j_call: TRBJ1-4
v_call: TRBV30
clone_size: once
cdr3_aa: CAWSRRVETNEKLFF

j_call: TRBJ2-1
v_call: TRBV27
clone_size: -
cdr3_aa: CASRDSGRSNEQFF

j_call: TRBJ1-2
v_call: TRBV15
clone_size: -
cdr3_aa: CATIGKPNYGYTF

j_call: TRBJ2-5
v_call: TRBV7-6
clone_size: -
cdr3_aa: CASSSGTAIVRETQYF

j_call: TRBJ2-3
v_call: TRBV5-6
clone_size: -
cdr3_aa: CASKRQGAHDTQYF

j_call: TRBJ1-2
v_call: TRBV4-1
clone_size: -
cdr3_aa: CASSHPARDNSRGGYTF

j_call: TRBJ2-1
v_call: TRBV6-4
clone_size: -
cdr3_aa: CASKSGQANNEQFF

j_call: TRBJ2-1
v_call: TRBV27
clone_size: -
cdr3_aa: CASSLLPPVMRVDEQFF

j_call: TRBJ1-1
v_call: TRBV7-2
clone_size: -
cdr3_aa: CASSLGGRLAEAFF

j_call: TRBJ2-2
v_call: TRBV5-1
clone_size: -
cdr3_aa: CASSFGRVANTGELFF

j_call: TRBJ2-5
v_call: TRBV5-1
clone_size: once
cdr3_aa: CASTGVAGKETQYF

j_call: TRBJ1-5
v_call: TRBV7-9
clone_size: once
cdr3_aa: CASSLEPHQPQHF

j_call: TRBJ1-1
v_call: TRBV29-1
clone_size: -
cdr3_aa: CSVAGGSEAFF

j_call: TRBJ2-7
v_call: TRBV4-2
clone_size: -
cdr3_aa: CASSLPDLKDEQYF

j_call: TRBJ2-5
v_call: TRBV30
clone_size: -
cdr3_aa: CAWSATSGVETQYF

j_call: TRBJ1-2
v_call: TRBV28
clone_size: -
cdr3_aa: CASSSLDGLIYGYTF

j_call: TRBJ1-2
v_call: TRBV5-1
clone_size: -
cdr3_aa: CASRGQPTNYGYTF

j_call: TRBJ2-7
v_call: TRBV7-2
clone_size: many
cdr3_aa: CASSLSLFSDSVEQYF

j_call: TRBJ2-1
v_call: TRBV29-1
clone_size: -
cdr3_aa: CSVDLAGVSEQFF

j_call: TRBJ1-1
v_call: TRBV7-9
clone_size: -
cdr3_aa: CASSVTGGEAFF

j_call: TRBJ2-6
v_call: TRBV6-7
clone_size: -
cdr3_aa: CASSYSSSCLRGLPFGANVLTF

j_call: TRBJ1-5
v_call: TRBV27
clone_size: -
cdr3_aa: CASSLSISDLSVNQYSNQPQHF

j_call: TRBJ2-5
v_call: TRBV6-5
clone_size: once
cdr3_aa: CASSRKPGQGATQYF

j_call: TRBJ2-3
v_call: TRBV19
clone_size: -
cdr3_aa: CASSGTSGRASSDTQYF